This T cell receptor beta chain was documented in a study of glioma-infiltrating T cells after dendritic cell vaccination. As for the study in general: Patients had newly diagnosed or recurrent glioblastoma and received dendritic cell vaccines. Notes on the study in general: Higher TCR clonality did not directly relate to longer survival.

This CDR3 is 16 amino acids long. CDR1 LNHNV and CDR2 YYDKDF come from the germline V gene (reference sequence). V was pared by 1 base and J by 5 bases, with 12 bases between. Remarks on this clone: The target antigen is unknown.

Amplification used 60 V beta primers and 13 J beta primers. Clones were read by immunoSEQ multiplex PCR, and TCRdb kept only the in-frame ones, dropping some. The table includes about 92,000 clones, 70% to 90% detected once. Sample: blood, taken before dendritic cell vaccination. The chain employs TRBV15 and TRBJ1-6, with TRBD1 as a possible D gene (6 bases). The TCR comes from a human donor with glioblastoma. The CDR3 sequence is CATSRGGGLDNSPLHF. CDR3 nucleotide sequence: TGTGCCACCAGCAGAGGGGGGGGCTTGGATAATTCACCCCTCCACTTT.